Listed below are T cell receptor beta chains from one sample, sequenced in a study of shared clonotypes between healthy human individuals. Assay: immunoSEQ multiplex PCR; the TCRdb copy retains only in-frame clones and omits some. The table shows about 820,000 clones, with about 91% occurring only once. Material: naive CD8+ T cells sorted from blood. Receptor source: a man aged 25 to 45 in good health. The CDR3 runs from the conserved cysteine through the conserved F or W. The D gene is left open where the match is weak. Clone sizes are given selectively: once, few, many, or a class where the clone is expanded.

>11|NA|TRBD2|TRBJ2-1|TRBV2
TGTGCCAGTGGACTAGCAGACGAGCAGTTCTTC
CASGLADEQFF
>16|NA|TRBD1|TRBJ2-3|TRBV4-1
TGCGCCAGCAGCCGGGCGGGACAGGGGTTCACAGATACGCAGTATTTT
CASSRAGQGFTDTQYF
>11|NA|NA|TRBJ1-1|TRBV27
TGTGCCAGCACTTCGGGTGGAGAAGCTTTCTTT
CASTSGGEAFF
>13|NA|NA|TRBJ2-5|TRBV28
TGTGCCAGCAGTTTCCCAGCAGGGGAGACCCAGTACTTC
CASSFPAGETQYF
>14|NA|NA|TRBJ2-7|TRBV9
TGTGCCAGCAGCGTAGGAATAACGGGGCGTGAGCAGTACTTC
CASSVGITGREQYF
>14|NA|NA|TRBJ2-3|TRBV29-1
TGCAGCGTCCACGAGGGCCTGGGTACAGATACGCAGTATTTT
CSVHEGLGTDTQYF
>15|NA|NA|TRBJ2-7|TRBV28
TGTGCCAGCAGTTCCCTAACACAGCTCATCTACGAGCAGTACTTC
CASSSLTQLIYEQYF
>14|NA|TRBD1|TRBJ1-4|TRBV4-3
TGCGCCAGCAGCCACGGGACAGAGAATGAAAAACTGTTTTTT
CASSHGTENEKLFF
>14|NA|NA|TRBJ2-3|TRBV6-4
TGTGCCAGCAGTGCCAGGGGGGGGGCAGATACGCAGTATTTT
CASSARGGADTQYF
>14|NA|NA|TRBJ1-2|TRBV13
TGTGCCAGCAGCTTGGGCCAGGGGAACTATGGCTACACCTTC
CASSLGQGNYGYTF
>15|NA|TRBD2|TRBJ2-1|TRBV27
TGTGCCAGCAGCGATAGCGGGCCGAGTTACAATGAGCAGTTCTTC
CASSDSGPSYNEQFF
>11|once|NA|TRBJ2-5|TRBV28
TGTGCCAGCAGTCCGGGGGAGACCCAGTACTTC
CASSPGETQYF
>13|NA|TRBD1|TRBJ2-7|TRBV6-5
TGTGCCAGCCGCAATCTACAGGGGTCCGAGCAGTACTTC
CASRNLQGSEQYF
>13|NA|TRBD2|TRBJ2-1|TRBV28
TGTGCCAGCAGTTTAAGTGGGGGGAGGGGGCAGTTCTTC
CASSLSGGRGQFF
>14|NA|TRBD1|TRBJ1-4|TRBV27
TGTGCCAGCAGAGTGACAGGGATCAATGAAAAACTGTTTTTT
CASRVTGINEKLFF
>15|NA|NA|TRBJ2-5|TRBV10-2
TGCGCCAGCAGTGAGGACCGGGGAGCTCAAGAGACCCAGTACTTC
CASSEDRGAQETQYF
>14|few|NA|TRBJ1-2|TRBV2
TGTGCCAACCTTCGAACCCCGTCAGGCGTGGGCTACACCTTC
CANLRTPSGVGYTF
>15|NA|NA|TRBJ2-7|TRBV14
TGTGCCAGCAGCCAAGACGCGGCTAGCTCCTACGAGCAGTACTTC
CASSQDAASSYEQYF
>15|few|NA|TRBJ1-5|TRBV7-9
TGTGCCAGCAGCTCAACAGGGATTAGCAATCAGCCCCAGCATTTT
CASSSTGISNQPQHF
>12|NA|NA|TRBJ2-5|TRBV11-2
TGTGCCAGCAGCTTAGGGGGCGGGACCCAGTACTTC
CASSLGGGTQYF
>15|once|NA|TRBJ2-3|TRBV29-1
TGCAGCGTTCATTTGCCGGGAACTAGCACAGATACGCAGTATTTT
CSVHLPGTSTDTQYF
>14|NA|TRBD1|TRBJ1-2|TRBV4-1
TGCGCCAGCAGCCAAGTTACAGGGGGCTTTGGCTACACCTTC
CASSQVTGGFGYTF
>15|once|NA|TRBJ2-1|TRBV18
TGTGCCAGCTCATTAGGGGTAGCAGGCTACAATGAGCAGTTCTTC
CASSLGVAGYNEQFF
>17|NA|NA|TRBJ2-7|TRBV30
TGTGCCTGGAGTCGAGGTTTGAGGTCCCGTAGGGGCTACGAGCAGTACTTC
CAWSRGLRSRRGYEQYF
>17|NA|TRBD1|TRBJ1-1|TRBV7-2
TGTGCCAGCAGCTTAGGTCCCGGGACAGGGATCGGTAATGAAGCTTTCTTT
CASSLGPGTGIGNEAFF
>15|NA|NA|TRBJ2-7|TRBV7-9
TGTGCCAGCAGCCGACTTAGGGACAACGCCTACGAGCAGTACTTC
CASSRLRDNAYEQYF
>15|NA|NA|TRBJ2-2|TRBV7-6
TGTGCCAGCAGCTTAGATGGTTCGGGGACCGGGGAGCTGTTTTTT
CASSLDGSGTGELFF
>16|NA|NA|TRBJ1-2|TRBV28
TGTGCCAGCAAGGAAGAAGGGACGGGCGAATACTATGGCTACACCTTC
CASKEEGTGEYYGYTF
>16|NA|NA|TRBJ2-3|TRBV9
TGTGCCAGCAGCGTAGTAGAGACCCCTACCCCAGATACGCAGTATTTT
CASSVVETPTPDTQYF
>14|few|TRBD2|TRBJ2-1|TRBV6-5
TGTGCCAGCATGCCACTAGCGGGCTACAATGAGCAGTTCTTC
CASMPLAGYNEQFF
>17|NA|NA|TRBJ2-3|TRBV27
TGTGCCAGCAGTTTATCTACTACAGGGCGCATAATAGATACGCAGTATTTT
CASSLSTTGRIIDTQYF
>18|NA|NA|TRBJ1-2|TRBV5-4
TGTGCCAGCAGCTTGCGGGGCACAGGGCGGGGGGCTAACTATGGCTACACCTTC
CASSLRGTGRGANYGYTF
>13|once|NA|TRBJ2-7|TRBV5-4
TGTGCCAGCAGAAGGGACTCCACCTACGAGCAGTACTTC
CASRRDSTYEQYF
>13|NA|NA|TRBJ2-3|TRBV7-2
TGTGCCAGCAGCTTAAAATCCACAGATACGCAGTATTTT
CASSLKSTDTQYF
>17|many|NA|TRBJ1-5|TRBV6-1
TGTGCCAGCAGTGAATGGGGTTACGAACTTAGCAATCAGCCCCAGCATTTT
CASSEWGYELSNQPQHF
>16|NA|NA|TRBJ2-2|TRBV6-4
TGTGCCAGCAGTGACTGGGCGGGGAACGGCACCGGGGAGCTGTTTTTT
CASSDWAGNGTGELFF
>14|many|NA|TRBJ2-7|TRBV5-4
TGTGCCAGCAGGGGGTTTGTCTCAGGGGACGAGCAGTACTTC
CASRGFVSGDEQYF
>15|few|NA|TRBJ1-4|TRBV14
TGTGCCAGCAGCCAAGTATCCGGGAACGGTGAAAAACTGTTTTTT
CASSQVSGNGEKLFF
>13|NA|NA|TRBJ1-3|TRBV11-1
TGTGCCTCCGGTTCGGGCTCTGGAAACACCATATATTTT
CASGSGSGNTIYF
>14|NA|NA|TRBJ1-1|TRBV6-5
TGTGCCAGCAGTTTCAACCAGTTGAACACTGAAGCTTTCTTT
CASSFNQLNTEAFF
>14|few|NA|TRBJ1-4|TRBV5-6
TGTGCCAGCAGACAGGGCGGTACGAATGAAAAACTGTTTTTT
CASRQGGTNEKLFF
>15|NA|NA|TRBJ2-1|TRBV27
TGTGCCAGCAGTTTATCAGGTAGCTCCTACAATGAGCAGTTCTTC
CASSLSGSSYNEQFF
>14|NA|TRBD1|TRBJ1-2|TRBV27
TGTGCCAGCAGTTTAATGGGCCAGGGGGTTGGCTACACCTTC
CASSLMGQGVGYTF
>17|NA|NA|TRBJ1-1|TRBV7-8
TGTGCCAGTTCCTTGGTTGGACAGAAGGTTTGGTTCACTGAAGCTTTCTTT
CASSLVGQKVWFTEAFF
>16|NA|NA|TRBJ2-3|TRBV5-5
TGTGCCAGCAGCTCACACCCTCCGTCGGTCTCCGATACGCAGTATTTT
CASSSHPPSVSDTQYF
>14|NA|TRBD2|TRBJ2-1|TRBV7-9
TGTGCCAGCAGCTTTAGCGGGAGGGGAAATGAGCAGTTCTTC
CASSFSGRGNEQFF
>15|NA|TRBD2|TRBJ2-1|TRBV7-9
TGTGCCAGCAGCTGGCGGGAGGCCCTCGGCGATGAGCAGTTCTTC
CASSWREALGDEQFF
>14|NA|TRBD2|TRBJ2-7|TRBV5-1
TGCGCCAGCAGCTCCAGACTAGCGGGCTACGAGCAGTACTTC
CASSSRLAGYEQYF
>9|NA|NA|TRBJ1-1|TRBV9
TGTGCCAGCAGCGCGAGCTTACAGTTT
CASSASLQF
>11|NA|NA|TRBJ1-5|TRBV2
TGTGCCAGCAGTGATTACAGGTCCCAGCATTTT
CASSDYRSQHF
>11|NA|NA|TRBJ2-2|TRBV7-6
TGTGCCAGCAGCTTAACCGGGGAGCTGTTTTTT
CASSLTGELFF
>13|few|NA|TRBJ1-1|TRBV7-6
TGTGCCAGCAGCGAGGGGGGGGCCACTGAAGCTTTCTTT
CASSEGGATEAFF
>16|NA|TRBD1|TRBJ1-2|TRBV4-1
TGCGCCAGCAGCCAAGAGAGGGACAGGGCCAACTATGGCTACACCTTC
CASSQERDRANYGYTF
>15|NA|NA|TRBJ2-5|TRBV6-6
TGTGCCAGCAGTTACCTGTCTGGGGTCCGGGAGACCCAGTACTTC
CASSYLSGVRETQYF
>12|NA|NA|TRBJ2-5|TRBV27
TGTGCCAGTAGTCGGGACTCCGGGACCCAGTACTTC
CASSRDSGTQYF
>15|NA|NA|TRBJ1-1|TRBV9
TGTGCCAGCAGCGTAGTGACGGGGATGAACACTGAAGCTTTCTTT
CASSVVTGMNTEAFF
>15|NA|NA|TRBJ2-2|TRBV9
TGTGCCAGCAGCACCTGGGACACTAGCAGCGGGGAGCTGTTTTTT
CASSTWDTSSGELFF
>16|NA|TRBD2|TRBJ2-2|TRBV5-1
TGCGCCAGCAGCCCCGGACTAGCGGGAGGCACCGGGGAGCTGTTTTTT
CASSPGLAGGTGELFF
>15|NA|TRBD2|TRBJ2-1|TRBV29-1
TGCAGCGTCACTAGCGCCGAGAGCTCCTACAATGAGCAGTTCTTC
CSVTSAESSYNEQFF
>13|NA|NA|TRBJ2-1|TRBV6-4
TGTGCCAGCAGTGACAGTGAAGCCAGTGAGCAGTTCTTC
CASSDSEASEQFF